These T cell receptor beta chains were read from a single sample in a study of cytomegalovirus exposure and HLA in healthy donors. Clones were sequenced by immunoSEQ multiplex PCR, and TCRdb holds only the in-frame ones, with some missing. The table shows 100,000 to 150,000 clones, with roughly 75% occurring only once. The material sequenced was PBMCs. Receptor source: a female donor in good health and CMV-seronegative. Each CDR3 is given with its conserved first and last residue. The D gene is left open where the match is weak.

CDR3 protein: CASTGSTRSPQYF
V gene: TRBV19
D gene: .
J gene: TRBJ2-5

CDR3 protein: CASSLSFRGEGSRGYTF
V gene: TRBV7-9
D gene: .
J gene: TRBJ1-2

CDR3 protein: CASSSDRRTSGSTYNEQFF
V gene: TRBV9
D gene: TRBD2
J gene: TRBJ2-1

CDR3 protein: CASSSGVGGYEQYF
V gene: TRBV5-6
D gene: .
J gene: .

CDR3 protein: CSASSSGAQFF
V gene: TRBV20-1
D gene: TRBD2
J gene: TRBJ2-1

CDR3 protein: CASSRETGNTGELFF
V gene: TRBV6-1
D gene: .
J gene: TRBJ2-2

CDR3 protein: CAWSQGGTEAFF
V gene: TRBV30
D gene: .
J gene: TRBJ1-1

CDR3 protein: CASSLGLTGMNTEAFF
V gene: TRBV11-2
D gene: TRBD1
J gene: TRBJ1-1

CDR3 protein: CASSQGLSYEQYF
V gene: TRBV6-5
D gene: .
J gene: TRBJ2-7

CDR3 protein: CASSLAPTGDGYTF
V gene: TRBV7-2
D gene: TRBD1
J gene: TRBJ1-2

CDR3 protein: CASSQDLEPYNEQFF
V gene: TRBV4-2
D gene: .
J gene: TRBJ2-1

CDR3 protein: CASSFIRGPSNQPQHF
V gene: TRBV28
D gene: .
J gene: TRBJ1-5

CDR3 protein: CASSQDPRGGDPYNEQFF
V gene: TRBV4-1
D gene: TRBD2
J gene: TRBJ2-1

CDR3 protein: CASSQTSGIYNEQFF
V gene: TRBV5-4
D gene: TRBD2
J gene: TRBJ2-1

CDR3 protein: CASSFHRGPNTGELFF
V gene: TRBV5-8
D gene: TRBD1
J gene: TRBJ2-2

CDR3 protein: CASSLEQGTRDTQYF
V gene: TRBV7-8
D gene: TRBD1
J gene: TRBJ2-3

CDR3 protein: CASTDPGRASGNTIYF
V gene: TRBV6-6
D gene: .
J gene: TRBJ1-3

CDR3 protein: CSSSLGWALGEPQHF
V gene: TRBV7-9
D gene: .
J gene: TRBJ1-5

CDR3 protein: CASSLELGETQYF
V gene: TRBV5-1
D gene: .
J gene: TRBJ2-5

CDR3 protein: CASSLSLNTEAFF
V gene: TRBV28
D gene: .
J gene: TRBJ1-1

CDR3 protein: CAISEKGQQYF
V gene: TRBV10-3
D gene: .
J gene: TRBJ2-7

CDR3 protein: CASSTGPGELFF
V gene: TRBV2
D gene: .
J gene: TRBJ2-2

CDR3 protein: CASSDPPGQGSTDTQYF
V gene: TRBV10-1
D gene: TRBD1
J gene: TRBJ2-3

CDR3 protein: CASSQGGTGVETQYF
V gene: TRBV5-1
D gene: TRBD1
J gene: TRBJ2-5

CDR3 protein: CASRLLSTGGRSYNEQFF
V gene: TRBV12-2
D gene: .
J gene: TRBJ2-1

CDR3 protein: CASSARLAGATDTQYF
V gene: TRBV19
D gene: TRBD2
J gene: TRBJ2-3

CDR3 protein: CASSGAPGRPNTEAFF
V gene: TRBV6-1
D gene: .
J gene: TRBJ1-1

CDR3 protein: CASSLGPSGNIQYF
V gene: TRBV7-2
D gene: TRBD2
J gene: TRBJ2-4

CDR3 protein: CASSYTGDGQPQHF
V gene: TRBV7-9
D gene: TRBD1
J gene: TRBJ1-5

CDR3 protein: CASSKPGTNVRNEQFF
V gene: TRBV7-9
D gene: TRBD2
J gene: TRBJ2-1